The rows below give T cell receptor beta chains drawn from one sample of a study of T-cell memory formation after mild COVID-19. TCRdb reprocessed the 5' RACE reads via MiXCR and lists one record per CDR3 protein. The repertoire holds roughly 400,000 distinct CDR3 sequences, with around a sixth as singletons. Sequenced input: PBMCs or a T cell subset sorted from them (not recorded which). The source of these receptors is a man between 18 and 29 years old who had mild COVID-19 (a few samples of this study predate the infection). Cell type and time point are not known. Both conserved end residues are part of each CDR3. A D gene is named only where the DNA matches it firmly. The size field is filled for only some rows; it gives once, few, many or a size class.

length,V,J,size,D,CDR3,DNA
13,TRBV15,TRBJ1-2,NA,NA,CATSRGGGYGYTF,TGTGCCACCAGCAGAGGGGGAGGGTATGGCTACACCTTC
15,TRBV11-2,TRBJ2-2,few,TRBD1,CASSKNRGQTGELFF,TGTGCCAGCAGCAAAAACAGGGGGCAAACCGGGGAGCTGTTTTTT
14,TRBV20-1,TRBJ2-5,few,NA,CSAPGGILQETQYF,TGCAGTGCCCCCGGGGGCATCCTCCAAGAGACCCAGTACTTC
14,TRBV4-2,TRBJ1-1,few,NA,CASSQEGIGREAFF,TGTGCCAGCAGCCAAGAGGGGATAGGGCGTGAAGCTTTCTTT
16,TRBV3-1,TRBJ2-3,few,TRBD2,CASSLFRTSVTDTQYF,TGTGCCAGCAGCCTTTTTCGGACTAGCGTAACAGATACGCAGTATTTT
15,TRBV5-1,TRBJ2-3,NA,NA,CASSLWDTGTDTQYF,TGCGCCAGCAGCTTGTGGGACACCGGCACAGATACGCAGTATTTT
15,TRBV20-1,TRBJ1-5,NA,NA,CSARDLGRTNQPQHF,TGCAGTGCTAGAGATCTTGGACGGACGAATCAGCCCCAGCATTTT
17,TRBV9,TRBJ2-5,once,TRBD2,CASSETSGGAGQETQYF,TGTGCCAGCAGCGAGACTAGCGGGGGGGCGGGGCAAGAGACCCAGTACTTC
16,TRBV5-1,TRBJ2-3,NA,TRBD2,CASSLAVAGLTDTQYF,TGCGCCAGCAGCTTGGCGGTAGCGGGGCTCACAGATACGCAGTATTTT
13,TRBV20-1,TRBJ2-3,NA,NA,CSAFQGITDTQYF,TGCAGTGCTTTTCAGGGGATCACAGATACGCAGTATTTT
15,TRBV12-3/TRBV12-4,TRBJ1-3,NA,NA,CASSLRAASGNTIYF,TGTGCCAGCAGTTTAAGGGCGGCCTCTGGAAACACCATATATTTT
13,TRBV12-3/TRBV12-4,TRBJ1-2,NA,TRBD1,CASSGDSLGGYTF,TGTGCCAGCAGTGGGGACAGCCTGGGTGGCTACACCTTC
14,TRBV18,TRBJ1-6,NA,NA,CASSPEGYNSPLHF,TGTGCCAGCTCACCCGAAGGTTATAATTCACCACTCCACTTT
13,TRBV28,TRBJ2-1,few,NA,CASEWDHGNEQFF,TGTGCCAGTGAATGGGACCATGGGAATGAGCAGTTCTTC
17,TRBV5-1,TRBJ2-7,NA,TRBD1,CASSLGPRDRDHYEQYF,TGCGCCAGCAGCTTGGGCCCCCGGGACAGAGACCACTACGAGCAGTACTTC
16,TRBV20-1,TRBJ1-5,NA,NA,CSASPWALGSNQPQHF,TGCAGTGCTAGTCCATGGGCCCTTGGGAGCAATCAGCCCCAGCATTTT
13,TRBV24-1,TRBJ2-1,NA,NA,CATRASSYNEQFF,TGTGCCACCCGCGCGAGCTCCTACAATGAGCAGTTCTTC
15,TRBV6-5,TRBJ1-5,few,NA,CASSYGQNSNQPQHF,TGTGCCAGCAGTTACGGCCAAAATAGCAATCAGCCCCAGCATTTT
17,TRBV24-1,TRBJ2-5,few,TRBD1,CATSDYRGQGVQETQYF,TGTGCCACCAGTGATTACCGGGGACAGGGGGTTCAAGAGACCCAGTACTTC
16,TRBV7-9,TRBJ2-1,few,TRBD1,CASSSGTGDTYNEQFF,TGTGCCAGCAGCTCAGGGACAGGGGATACATACAATGAGCAGTTCTTC
15,TRBV19,TRBJ2-7,NA,NA,CASSSAGDTDYEQYF,TGTGCCAGTAGCAGTGCCGGGGACACAGACTACGAGCAGTACTTC
16,TRBV6-2/TRBV6-3,TRBJ2-2,few,NA,CASSPRYGVDTGELFF,TGTGCCAGCAGTCCCCGGTACGGGGTGGACACCGGGGAGCTGTTTTTT
15,TRBV7-6,TRBJ2-3,many,NA,CASSLDRDFPDTQYF,TGTGCCAGCAGCTTAGACAGGGACTTTCCAGATACGCAGTATTTT
16,TRBV24-1,TRBJ2-3,few,TRBD2,CATSDPGLASIDTQYF,TGTGCCACCAGTGATCCGGGACTAGCGTCGATTGATACGCAGTATTTT
18,TRBV11-2,TRBJ2-1,few,TRBD2,CASSTRTSGGRPYNEQFF,TGTGCCAGCAGCACCCGGACTAGCGGGGGTCGCCCCTACAATGAGCAGTTCTTC
15,TRBV2,TRBJ1-2,few,NA,CASNIQGFANYGYTF,TGTGCCAGCAATATACAGGGTTTTGCGAACTATGGCTACACCTTC
14,TRBV25-1,TRBJ2-3,NA,NA,CASRNRGAGDTQYF,TGTGCCAGCAGGAACAGGGGAGCGGGAGATACGCAGTATTTT
13,TRBV11-2,TRBJ2-3,NA,TRBD1,CASHQGGSDTQYF,TGTGCCAGCCATCAAGGGGGCTCGGATACGCAGTATTTT
14,TRBV18,TRBJ1-5,NA,NA,CASSRSRANQPQHF,TGTGCCAGCTCACGGTCCAGGGCCAATCAGCCCCAGCATTTT
16,TRBV19,TRBJ1-2,few,NA,CASSVGRNLVGSGYTF,TGTGCCAGTAGTGTCGGCCGGAATTTAGTTGGAAGTGGCTACACCTTC
15,TRBV3-1,TRBJ2-2,NA,NA,CASSQDLAGGGGLFF,TGTGCCAGCAGCCAAGATTTGGCGGGCGGCGGTGGGCTGTTTTTT
13,TRBV5-1,TRBJ1-2,few,NA,CASSQGPPSGYTF,TGCGCCAGCAGCCAAGGGCCGCCGTCCGGCTACACCTTC
16,TRBV28,TRBJ2-5,NA,TRBD2,CASSSPQAGGLETQYF,TGTGCCAGCAGTTCCCCACAAGCGGGGGGGTTGGAGACCCAGTACTTC
16,TRBV18,TRBJ2-3,NA,TRBD2,CASSTRASGVRDTQYF,TGTGCCAGCTCAACTCGGGCTAGCGGGGTTCGGGATACGCAGTATTTT
13,TRBV4-1,TRBJ1-6,few,NA,CASSSMRSSPLHF,TGCGCCAGCAGCTCAATGCGGTCATCACCCCTCCACTTT
14,TRBV29-1,TRBJ2-1,NA,TRBD1,CSSRDRGFDNEQFF,TGCAGCTCACGGGACAGGGGGTTCGACAATGAGCAGTTCTTC
15,TRBV27,TRBJ1-6,few,TRBD1,CASSSRLLGQSTLHF,TGTGCCAGCAGTTCTCGCTTATTGGGACAGTCCACCCTCCACTTT
15,TRBV19,TRBJ1-1,NA,NA,CASSRNRDMNTEAFF,TGTGCCAGTAGCCGAAACAGGGACATGAACACTGAAGCTTTCTTT
15,TRBV6-2/TRBV6-3,TRBJ1-2,once,NA,CASSAQRTAPYGYTF,TGTGCCAGCAGTGCGCAACGGACCGCACCCTATGGCTACACCTTC
17,TRBV5-1,TRBJ2-5,NA,TRBD1,CASSWGGTGMLQETQYF,TGCGCCAGCAGCTGGGGTGGGACAGGGATGCTTCAAGAGACCCAGTACTTC
15,TRBV4-1,TRBJ1-5,NA,NA,CASSQVSGLSQPQHF,TGCGCCAGCAGCCAAGTGTCCGGGCTTAGCCAGCCCCAGCATTTT
16,TRBV20-1,TRBJ1-4,NA,NA,CSARSLLGGLNEKLFF,TGCAGTGCTAGATCTTTGCTTGGGGGGCTTAATGAAAAACTGTTTTTT
14,TRBV7-2,TRBJ2-3,few,NA,CASSLRVGTDTQYF,TGTGCCAGCAGCTTAAGGGTGGGCACAGATACGCAGTATTTT
14,TRBV11-2,TRBJ1-1,NA,TRBD1,CASGRDRMNTEAFF,TGTGCCAGCGGCCGGGACAGGATGAACACTGAAGCTTTCTTT
14,TRBV6-5,TRBJ2-5,few,TRBD1,CASSYSHRGQTQYF,TGTGCCAGCAGTTACTCCCACAGGGGGCAAACCCAGTACTTC
13,TRBV12-5,TRBJ2-2,few,TRBD1,CASGQGDTGELFF,TGTGCTAGCGGACAGGGGGACACCGGGGAGCTGTTTTTT
14,TRBV12-3/TRBV12-4,TRBJ1-5,NA,NA,CASSSEGRYQPQHF,TGTGCCAGCAGTTCAGAGGGACGGTATCAGCCCCAGCATTTT
15,TRBV2,TRBJ1-3,few,NA,CASCYPGEAGNTIYF,TGTGCCAGCTGTTACCCAGGGGAGGCAGGAAACACCATATATTTT
12,TRBV29-1,TRBJ1-3,NA,NA,CSVEEIGNTIYF,TGCAGCGTTGAAGAAATCGGGAACACCATATATTTT
15,TRBV15,TRBJ2-2,NA,NA,CATSPLRVNTGELFF,TGTGCCACCAGCCCCCTCCGGGTGAACACCGGGGAGCTGTTTTTT
16,TRBV10-3,TRBJ2-1,few,TRBD2,CAISRTSGGAGNEQFF,TGTGCCATCAGTAGAACTAGCGGGGGGGCCGGCAATGAGCAGTTCTTC
16,TRBV18,TRBJ2-5,NA,NA,CASSPYRDSPWETQYF,TGTGCCAGCTCACCATATAGAGACAGCCCCTGGGAGACCCAGTACTTC
15,TRBV5-1,TRBJ2-4,many,TRBD2,CASSPPGGLQNIQYF,TGCGCCAGCAGCCCACCGGGGGGTCTTCAAAACATTCAGTACTTC
13,TRBV6-2/TRBV6-3,TRBJ1-5,NA,TRBD1,CASRAGGWVPQHF,TGTGCCAGCCGGGCAGGGGGCTGGGTGCCCCAGCATTTT
15,TRBV6-2/TRBV6-3,TRBJ2-5,NA,NA,CASSWAGTGEETQYF,TGTGCCAGCAGTTGGGCAGGGACTGGAGAAGAGACCCAGTACTTC
15,TRBV7-9,TRBJ2-2,NA,TRBD2,CASRFTGLAAGELFF,TGTGCCAGCAGGTTTACAGGACTAGCTGCCGGGGAGCTGTTTTTT
15,TRBV7-2,TRBJ2-3,NA,NA,CASRTGTRQKDTQYF,TGTGCCAGCAGAACCGGGACCCGTCAAAAAGATACGCAGTATTTT
13,TRBV27,TRBJ2-7,few,TRBD1,CASRGGQGYEQYF,TGTGCCAGCAGGGGGGGACAGGGCTACGAGCAGTACTTC
15,TRBV24-1,TRBJ2-1,few,TRBD1,CATSGATGGFNEQFF,TGTGCCACCTCCGGGGCGACAGGGGGTTTCAATGAGCAGTTCTTC